This section outlines one TCR beta chain sequence together with its context. This sample is drawn from a study of blood T cell repertoires in COVID-19. Study summary: Donors in the United States, Italy and Spain gave samples during acute or convalescent COVID-19. The analysed material was cDNA or gDNA that came from T cells, B-cell-depleted T cells, or PBMCs.

Germline CDR1 SGDLS, CDR2 YYNGEE. V lost 4 bases and J lost 1, with 15 bases in between. The CDR3 extends over 16 amino acids. Original processing notes: Reference gene primer amplification in the assay estimated nucleated cell counts. Sequenced by immunoSEQ multiplex PCR; TCRdb stores in-frame clones only, minus some. V and J calls and clone size are copied from that table; D and trimming were computed from the DNA. The sample gives over 85,000 clones, more than 85% of which show up once; roughly 3.1% is in the top ten. V is TRBV9 and J is TRBJ1-5; D not certain. Sequenced sample: peripheral blood. The sequence derives from a man aged 45-65 years with active or convalescent COVID-19. The chain's CDR3 is CASSPGWGLSNQPQHF. CDR3 DNA sequence: TGTGCCAGCAGCCCGGGGTGGGGTTTGAGCAATCAGCCCCAGCATTTT. Using reference TRBV9 and TRBJ1-5 for the parts outside the CDR3, the full variable domain is DSGVTQTPKHLITATGQRVTLRCSPRSGDLSVYWYQQSLDQGLQFLIQYYNGEERAKGNILERFSAQQFPDLHSELNLSSLELGDSALYFCASSPGWGLSNQPQHFGDGTRLSIL.